The clone carrying this T cell receptor beta chain appeared a few times. Trimming took off 0 bases at V and 0 bases at J, with 15 bases between the two ends. In germline, CDR1 is ENHRY, CDR2 SYGVKD. This CDR3 is 17 amino acids long. The study ran its PCR with 60 Vbeta and 13 Jbeta primers. Here immunoSEQ multiplex PCR was the method, and the copy in TCRdb shows in-frame clones only, minus some. The table records 100,000 to 150,000 clones, roughly 17% of them present only once. The data originate from a study of cytomegalovirus exposure and HLA in healthy donors. This receptor was obtained from a female donor in good health and CMV-seropositive. The sequenced sample consisted of PBMCs. The V and J genes are TRBV10-3 and TRBJ2-7; D possibly corresponds to TRBD1 (5 bases). In nucleotides, the CDR3 is TGTGCCATCAGTGAGTCTCCAGCAGGGCCTAGCTCCTACGAGCAGTACTTC. This gives the protein CAISESPAGPSSYEQYF.